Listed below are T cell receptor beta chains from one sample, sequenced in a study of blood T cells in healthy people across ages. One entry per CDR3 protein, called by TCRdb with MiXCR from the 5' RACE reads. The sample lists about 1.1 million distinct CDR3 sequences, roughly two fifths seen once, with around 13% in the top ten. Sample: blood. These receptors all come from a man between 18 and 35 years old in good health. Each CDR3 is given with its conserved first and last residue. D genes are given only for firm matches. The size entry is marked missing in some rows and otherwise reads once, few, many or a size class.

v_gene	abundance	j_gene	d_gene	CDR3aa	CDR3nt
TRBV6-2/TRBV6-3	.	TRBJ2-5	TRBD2	CASSSGESSYTEQYF	TGTGCCAGCTCGAGCGGGGAGAGCTCCTACACTGAGCAGTACTTC
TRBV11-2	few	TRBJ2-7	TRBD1	CASSLEWTGEQYF	TGTGCCAGCAGCTTAGAATGGACAGGGGAGCAGTACTTC
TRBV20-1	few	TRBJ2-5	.	CSASAWETQYF	TGCAGTGCCTCGGCTTGGGAGACCCAGTACTTC
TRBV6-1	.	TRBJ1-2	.	CASDSSGGQGYGYTF	TGTGCCAGCGACTCCAGTGGGGGACAAGGCTATGGCTACACCTTC
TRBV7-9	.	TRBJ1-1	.	CASSHRQEYTEAFF	TGTGCCAGCAGCCATCGACAGGAGTACACTGAAGCTTTCTTT
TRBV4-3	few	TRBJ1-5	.	CASSQATGLNQPQHF	TGCGCCAGCAGCCAAGCGACAGGACTAAATCAGCCCCAGCATTTT
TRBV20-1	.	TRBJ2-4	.	CSATPAEGFKNIQYF	TGCAGTGCCACCCCGGCTGAGGGGTTTAAAAACATTCAGTACTTC
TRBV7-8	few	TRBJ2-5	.	CASREYQETQYF	TGTGCCAGCCGGGAGTACCAAGAGACCCAGTACTTC
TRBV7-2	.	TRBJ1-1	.	CASSADLNTEAFF	TGTGCCAGCAGTGCTGATCTGAACACTGAAGCTTTCTTT
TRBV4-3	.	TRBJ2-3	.	CASSQAGTRHTDTQYF	TGCGCCAGCAGCCAAGCGGGGACGAGGCACACAGATACGCAGTATTTT